The sample holds one count of the clone carrying this TCR beta chain. The data are from a study of blood T cell repertoires in COVID-19. Study at large: Donors in the United States, Italy and Spain gave samples during acute or convalescent COVID-19. Sources were T cells, B-cell-depleted T cells, or PBMCs; the material itself was cDNA or gDNA.

In the original processing: Cell counts per sample came from amplifying reference gene primers. TCRdb's copy holds only in-frame clones and misses some; the assay was immunoSEQ multiplex PCR. D and trimming were read from the DNA, whereas the V and J calls and clone size are those reported in that table. Among around 70,000 clones listed, around 89% were seen once. Germline lookup yields CDR1 LNHDA and CDR2 SQIVND (reference sequence). Trimming took off 5 bases at V and 3 bases at J, with 26 bases between the two ends. This CDR3 has 18 residues. Sequencing input: peripheral blood. This chain links TRBV19 with TRBJ2-7; a possible D gene is TRBD2 (5 bases). This clonotype was obtained from a man aged 55-75 years with acute or convalescent COVID-19. CDR3 sequence reads: CASSLSSSDFSSLYEQYF. CDR3 in DNA: TGTGCCAGTAGTTTATCTTCGTCGGACTTCTCTTCCCTCTACGAGCAGTACTTC.